This section outlines one T cell receptor (beta chain) sequence together with its context. Its antigen is unknown. These data are taken from a study of T cell responses to AZD1222 COVID-19 vaccine. Regarding the study as a whole: Rises in breadth and depth of Spike-specific TCRs came after two AZD1222 doses. A mostly white British donor set with more females was recruited, and clonal diversity was possibly underestimated. CD4 TCRs associated with vaccination spanned spike, dominating at 160-218 and 743-854.

The assay was immunoSEQ multiplex PCR, and TCRdb's table has in-frame clones only and misses some. The sample lists roughly 100,000 clones, approximately 87% occurring once. This sequence originates from an adult in good health. Sequenced here: peripheral blood, sampled on day 0 of AZD1222 vaccination.

CDR3 DNA sequence: TGCGCCAGCAGTTTACGGGGGGACACTGAAGCTTTCTTT. Translating gives CASSLRGDTEAFF. The V gene is TRBV10-2, the J gene TRBJ1-1; maybe TRBD1 (5 bases). The germline V gene has CDR1 WSHSY and CDR2 SAAADI. The V end lost 5 bases, the J end lost 3 bases, and 10 bases lay between the germline ends. There are 13 residues in the CDR3.